The clone carrying this TCR beta chain showed up just once. The germline CDR1 and CDR2 sequences are MNHEY and SMNVEV (reference sequence). CDR3 length equals 14 residues. Unmatched junction bases numbered 4, after V lost 7 bases and J lost 0 bases. This record belongs to a study of blood T cell repertoires in COVID-19. Measured with immunoSEQ multiplex PCR; TCRdb has only the in-frame clones, and not every one. The sample includes more than 200,000 clones, 70% to 90% seen only once; the top ten take approximately 3.3%. The sequencing sample was made of peripheral blood. The receptor was derived from a man younger than 30 with active or convalescent COVID-19. V usage is TRBV27 and J usage is TRBJ1-1; 8 bases match TRBD1. The CDR3 region has the DNA TGTGCCAGCAAACGGGACAGGATGAACACTGAAGCTTTCTTT. Protein sequence: CASKRDRMNTEAFF.